These T cell receptor beta chains were read from a single sample in a study of T cell responses to AZD1222 COVID-19 vaccine. Sequencing was performed with immunoSEQ multiplex PCR; in TCRdb, only in-frame clones are kept and a portion is missing. The profile shows 150,000 to 180,000 clones, approximately 90% of them singletons. Source: peripheral blood, taken on day 0 of AZD1222 vaccination. The receptors were sampled from an adult in good health. CDR3s include the opening cysteine and the closing phenylalanine or tryptophan. The D gene is left open where the match is weak. A row's size may be missing; if present it is once, few, many or a size class.

size	V	D	J	DNA	CDR3
many	TRBV6-4	-	TRBJ1-1	TGTGCCAGCAGTGACGAGCTTAACACTGAAGCTTTCTTT	CASSDELNTEAFF
-	TRBV6-5	-	TRBJ2-7	TGTGCCAGCAGTTACTCGACAGTTTCTGGCGAGCAGTACTTC	CASSYSTVSGEQYF
-	TRBV5-5	-	TRBJ2-2	TGTGCCAGCAGGGTAGCTCAGGGGCCGGCCGGGGAGCTGTTTTTT	CASRVAQGPAGELFF
-	TRBV6-2/TRBV6-3	TRBD1	TRBJ2-3	TGTGCCAGCAGTTACCTGGGACAGGGCGCAGATACGCAGTATTTT	CASSYLGQGADTQYF
-	TRBV9	-	TRBJ2-7	TGTGCCAGCAGCGTGACGGGGGGCAGTATCTCCTACGAGCAGTACTTC	CASSVTGGSISYEQYF
-	TRBV15	TRBD1	TRBJ1-5	TGTGCCACCAGCAGTACCGGGACAGGGGTTCAGCCCCAGCATTTT	CATSSTGTGVQPQHF
-	TRBV7-2	-	TRBJ2-5	TGTGCCAGCAGCTTCGCCAGAGGGTACCAAGAGACCCAGTACTTC	CASSFARGYQETQYF
once	TRBV3-1/TRBV3-2	-	TRBJ1-1	TGTGCCAGCAGCCAAGATCTTGGAGGGATGGAAATCTTT	CASSQDLGGMEIF
few	TRBV7-2	TRBD1	TRBJ1-1	TGTGCCAGCAGTTCGGCTCGGGACAGCATGAACACTGAAGCTTTCTTT	CASSSARDSMNTEAFF
-	TRBV29-1	-	TRBJ1-1	TGCAGCGTTGAGACAGGCCGAGGTGAAGCTTTCTTT	CSVETGRGEAFF
-	TRBV2	-	TRBJ1-2	TGTGCCAGCAGTGAAGCTAATTTCCCCAGTGCCCGGGGCTACACCTTC	CASSEANFPSARGYTF
-	TRBV7-2	TRBD1	TRBJ2-7	TGTGCCAGCAGCAAGACAGGGGCCAGGCTCGAGCAGTACTTC	CASSKTGARLEQYF
-	TRBV18	-	TRBJ1-5	TGTGCCAGCTCACCCGACAGGACCTATCAGCCCCAGCATTTT	CASSPDRTYQPQHF
-	TRBV7-2	-	TRBJ2-1	TGTGCCAGCAGCTTTTTGGGGGCGAATGAGCAGTTCTTC	CASSFLGANEQFF
few	TRBV29-1	-	TRBJ1-5	TGCAGCGCCGGTGAAGAGAATCAGCCCCAGCATTTT	CSAGEENQPQHF
-	TRBV28	-	TRBJ1-1	TGTGCCAGCAGTTCGGACACTGAAGCTTTCTTT	CASSSDTEAFF
-	TRBV5-1	-	TRBJ2-7	TGCGCCAGCAGCTCCGACTCCTCCTACGAGCAGTACTTC	CASSSDSSYEQYF
-	TRBV18	-	TRBJ2-7	TGTGCCAGCTCACTTTCCGCGGGAAACTACGAGCAGTACTTC	CASSLSAGNYEQYF
-	TRBV5-1	-	TRBJ1-6	TGCGCCAGCCAGCCGGGGCGGTTCAATTCACCCCTCCACTTT	CASQPGRFNSPLHF
once	TRBV18	TRBD1	TRBJ1-4	TGTGCCAGCTCACCGCCCCGACAGGGGAATTTCGAAAAACTGTTTTTT	CASSPPRQGNFEKLFF
-	TRBV6-2/TRBV6-3	-	TRBJ2-7	TGTGCCAGCAGTTATCCCGGGCCTCGCTCCGAGCAGTACTTC	CASSYPGPRSEQYF
-	TRBV6-1	TRBD1	TRBJ1-6	TGTGCCAGCAGTGAAAGGGCGACGGGGGACAGGGGCGTCTCACCCCTCCACTTT	CASSERATGDRGVSPLHF
-	TRBV5-1	TRBD2	TRBJ2-3	TGCGCCAGCAGCTCCAGACTAGCGACGAGCACAGATACGCAGTATTTT	CASSSRLATSTDTQYF
-	TRBV9	-	TRBJ1-1	TGTGCCAGCAGCTTGGGGGCTGGAACTGAAGCTTTCTTT	CASSLGAGTEAFF
-	TRBV4-1	TRBD1	TRBJ1-4	TGCGCCAGCAGCCAATGGGGAGGGGGCCTGGGGGAAAAACTGTTTTTT	CASSQWGGGLGEKLFF
few	TRBV10-3	-	TRBJ2-1	TGTGCCATCAGGGCAGGGGGGGCCGCCCCCTCCTACAATGAGCAGTTCTTC	CAIRAGGAAPSYNEQFF
-	TRBV4-1	TRBD2	TRBJ2-1	TGCGCCAGCAGGTCCGGGACTAGCGGGCAGAATGAGCAGTTCTTC	CASRSGTSGQNEQFF
once	TRBV18	-	TRBJ1-5	TGTGCCAGCTCACCGGATAGCAATCAGCCCCAGCATTTT	CASSPDSNQPQHF
-	TRBV5-1	TRBD2	TRBJ2-1	TGCGCCAGCAGCACTAGCGGGGGCTCCTACAATGAGCAGTTCTTC	CASSTSGGSYNEQFF
-	TRBV27	-	TRBJ2-7	TGTGCCAGCAGTACTAGTGCGGTCGGCGGGCAGTACTTC	CASSTSAVGGQYF
-	TRBV6-5	-	TRBJ1-2	TGTGCCAGCAAGGCGGGGCAATCTAACTATGGCTACACCTTC	CASKAGQSNYGYTF